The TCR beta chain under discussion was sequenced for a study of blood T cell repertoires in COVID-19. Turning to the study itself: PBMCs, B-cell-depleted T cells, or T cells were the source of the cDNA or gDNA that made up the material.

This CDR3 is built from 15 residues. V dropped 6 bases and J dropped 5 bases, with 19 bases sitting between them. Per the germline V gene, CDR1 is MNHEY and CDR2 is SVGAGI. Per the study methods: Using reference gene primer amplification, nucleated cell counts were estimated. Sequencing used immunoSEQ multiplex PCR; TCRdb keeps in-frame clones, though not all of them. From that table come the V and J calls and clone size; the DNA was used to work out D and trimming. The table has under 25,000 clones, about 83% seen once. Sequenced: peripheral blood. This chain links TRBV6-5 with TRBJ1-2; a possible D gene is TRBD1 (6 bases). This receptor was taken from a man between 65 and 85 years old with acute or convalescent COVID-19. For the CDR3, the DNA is TGTGCCAGCAGCAGGGGACCCATGCGAGGGTATGGCTACACCTTC. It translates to CASSRGPMRGYGYTF.